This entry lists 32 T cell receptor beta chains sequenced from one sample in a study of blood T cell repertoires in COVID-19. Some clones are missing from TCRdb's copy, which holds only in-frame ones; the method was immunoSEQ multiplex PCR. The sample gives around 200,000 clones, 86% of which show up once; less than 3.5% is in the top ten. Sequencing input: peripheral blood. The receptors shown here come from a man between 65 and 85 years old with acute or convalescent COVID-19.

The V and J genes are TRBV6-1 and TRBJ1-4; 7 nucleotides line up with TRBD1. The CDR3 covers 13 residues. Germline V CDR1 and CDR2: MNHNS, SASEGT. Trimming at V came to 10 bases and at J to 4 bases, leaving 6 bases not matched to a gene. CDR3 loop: CATRRGLNEKLFF. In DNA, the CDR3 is TGTGCCACCAGAAGGGGGCTTAATGAAAAACTGTTTTTT.

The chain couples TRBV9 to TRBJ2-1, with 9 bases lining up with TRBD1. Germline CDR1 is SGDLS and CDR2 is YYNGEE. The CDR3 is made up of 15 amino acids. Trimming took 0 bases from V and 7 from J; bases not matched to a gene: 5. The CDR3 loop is CASSVATGGWNEQFF. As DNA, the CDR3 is TGTGCCAGCAGCGTAGCGACAGGGGGGTGGAATGAGCAGTTCTTC.

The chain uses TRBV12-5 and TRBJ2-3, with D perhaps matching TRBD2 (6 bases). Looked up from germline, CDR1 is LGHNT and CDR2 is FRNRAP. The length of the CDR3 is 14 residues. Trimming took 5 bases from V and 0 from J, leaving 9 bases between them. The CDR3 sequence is CASGGGDSTDTQYF. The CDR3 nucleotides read TGTGCTAGTGGTGGCGGGGATAGCACAGATACGCAGTATTTT.

CDR3 in amino acids: CASSFSSGGNTGELFF. DNA of the CDR3: TGCGCCAGCAGCTTCTCTAGCGGGGGCAACACCGGGGAGCTGTTTTTT. The chain recombines TRBV5-1 with TRBJ2-2; 10 positions agree with TRBD2. The germline V gene encodes CDR1 SGHRS and CDR2 YFSETQ. The junction had 3 bases not matched to a gene; V was cut back by 2 bases and J by 2 bases. This CDR3 is built from 16 residues.

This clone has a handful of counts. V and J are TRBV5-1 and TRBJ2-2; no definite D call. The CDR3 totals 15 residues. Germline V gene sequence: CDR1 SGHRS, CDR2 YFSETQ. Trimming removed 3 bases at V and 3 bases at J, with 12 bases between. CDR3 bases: TGCGCCAGCAGCTGGTCCTGGGCCTACACCGGGGAGCTGTTTTTT. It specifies CASSWSWAYTGELFF.

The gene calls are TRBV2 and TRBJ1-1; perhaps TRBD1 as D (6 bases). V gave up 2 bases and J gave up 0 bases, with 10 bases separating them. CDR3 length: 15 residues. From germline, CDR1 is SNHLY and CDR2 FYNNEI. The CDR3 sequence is CASSERGGMNTEAFF. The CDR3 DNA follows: TGTGCCAGCAGTGAACGCGGGGGCATGAACACTGAAGCTTTCTTT. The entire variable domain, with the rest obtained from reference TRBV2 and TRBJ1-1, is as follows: EPEVTQTPSHQVTQMGQEVILRCVPISNHLYFYWYRQILGQKVEFLVSFYNNEISEKSEIFDDQFSVERPDGSNFTLKIRSTKLEDSAMYFCASSERGGMNTEAFFGQGTRLTVV.

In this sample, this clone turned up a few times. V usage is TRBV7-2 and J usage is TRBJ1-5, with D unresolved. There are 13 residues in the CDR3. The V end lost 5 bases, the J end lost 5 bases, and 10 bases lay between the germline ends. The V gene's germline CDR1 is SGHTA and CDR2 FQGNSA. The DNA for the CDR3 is TGTGCCAGCAGCCCAATCAGGCATCAGCCCCAGCATTTT. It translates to CASSPIRHQPQHF.

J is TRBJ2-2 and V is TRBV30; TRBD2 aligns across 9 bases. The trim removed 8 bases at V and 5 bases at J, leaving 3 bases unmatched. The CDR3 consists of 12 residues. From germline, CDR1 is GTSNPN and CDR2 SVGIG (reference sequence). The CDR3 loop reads CAGGGGTGELFF. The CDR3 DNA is TGTGCCGGCGGGGGGGGTACCGGGGAGCTGTTTTTT. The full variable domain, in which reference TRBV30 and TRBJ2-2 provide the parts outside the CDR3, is SQTIHQWPATLVQPVGSPLSLECTVEGTSNPNLYWYRQAAGRGLQLLFYSVGIGQISSEVPQNLSASRPQDRQFILSSKKLLLSDSGFYLCAGGGGTGELFFGEGSRLTVL.

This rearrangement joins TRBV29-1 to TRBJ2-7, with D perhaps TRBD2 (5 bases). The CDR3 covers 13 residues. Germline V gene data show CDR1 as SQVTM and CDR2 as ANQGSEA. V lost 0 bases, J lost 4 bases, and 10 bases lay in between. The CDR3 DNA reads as TGCAGCGTTGAAGACTCGGGAAGTTACGAGCAGTACTTC. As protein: CSVEDSGSYEQYF.

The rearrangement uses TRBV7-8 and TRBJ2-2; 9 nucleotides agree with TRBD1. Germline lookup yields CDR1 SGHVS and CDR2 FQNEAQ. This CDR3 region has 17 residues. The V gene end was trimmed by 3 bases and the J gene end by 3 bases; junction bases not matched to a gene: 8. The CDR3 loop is CASSLGLGDRDTGELFF. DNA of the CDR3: TGTGCCAGCAGCTTGGGCTTAGGGGACAGGGACACCGGGGAGCTGTTTTTT.

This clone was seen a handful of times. In DNA form, the CDR3 reads TGCGCCAGCAGCCGTACATCTGAGAGACACCTGAACACTGAAGCTTTCTTT. Protein sequence: CASSRTSERHLNTEAFF. The genes are TRBV5-1 and TRBJ1-1; no clear D. The germline V and J ends were trimmed by 4 bases and 0 bases, with 19 bases remaining between them. The CDR3 spans 17 residues. In germline, CDR1 is SGHRS, CDR2 YFSETQ.

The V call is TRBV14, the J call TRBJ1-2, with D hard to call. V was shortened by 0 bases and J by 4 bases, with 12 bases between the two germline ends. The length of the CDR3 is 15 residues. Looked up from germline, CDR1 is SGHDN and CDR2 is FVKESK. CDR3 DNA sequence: TGTGCCAGCAGCCAAGAAACGTCGCGTCTCTATGGCTACACCTTC. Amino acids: CASSQETSRLYGYTF.

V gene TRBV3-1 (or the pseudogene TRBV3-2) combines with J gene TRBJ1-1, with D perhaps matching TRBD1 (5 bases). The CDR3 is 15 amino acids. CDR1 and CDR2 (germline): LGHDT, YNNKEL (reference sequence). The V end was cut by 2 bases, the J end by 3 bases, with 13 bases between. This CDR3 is CASSQLWGGDTEAFF. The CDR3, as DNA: TGTGCCAGCAGCCAACTATGGGGGGGTGACACTGAAGCTTTCTTT.

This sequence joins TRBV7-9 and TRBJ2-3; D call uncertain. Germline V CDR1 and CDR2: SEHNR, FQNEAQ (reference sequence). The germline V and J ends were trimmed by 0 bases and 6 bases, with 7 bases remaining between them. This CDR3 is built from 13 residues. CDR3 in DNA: TGTGCCAGCAGCTTAGCGATTCAGGATACGCAGTATTTT. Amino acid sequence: CASSLAIQDTQYF.

The CDR3 here is CASSPNRGPSTNEKLFF. The CDR3 region has the DNA TGTGCCAGCAGCCCAAACAGGGGGCCTTCAACTAATGAAAAACTGTTTTTT. This chain links TRBV7-2 with TRBJ1-4; 9 bases match TRBD1. CDR1 is SGHTA, CDR2 FQGNSA, per germline. The CDR3 extends over 17 amino acids. The V gene end was trimmed by 5 bases and the J gene end by 0 bases; junction bases not matched to a gene: 7.

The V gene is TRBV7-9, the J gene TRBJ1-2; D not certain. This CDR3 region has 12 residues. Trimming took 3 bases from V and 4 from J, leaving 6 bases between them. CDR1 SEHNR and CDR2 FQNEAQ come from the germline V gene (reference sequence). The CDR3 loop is CASSFGGYGYTF. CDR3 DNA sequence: TGTGCCAGCAGCTTCGGAGGCTATGGCTACACCTTC.

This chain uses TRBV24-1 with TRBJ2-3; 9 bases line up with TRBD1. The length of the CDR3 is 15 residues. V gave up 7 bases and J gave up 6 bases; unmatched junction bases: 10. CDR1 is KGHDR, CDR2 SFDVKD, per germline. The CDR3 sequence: CATSHGQGRMDTQYF. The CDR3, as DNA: TGTGCCACCAGCCATGGACAGGGGAGGATGGATACGCAGTATTTT.

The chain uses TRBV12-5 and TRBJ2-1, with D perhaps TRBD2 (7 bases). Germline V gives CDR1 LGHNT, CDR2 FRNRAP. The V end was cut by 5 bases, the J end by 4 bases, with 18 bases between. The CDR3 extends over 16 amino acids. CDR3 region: CASGPRGGGWYNEQFF. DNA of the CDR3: TGTGCTAGTGGTCCGAGGGGGGGAGGATGGTACAATGAGCAGTTCTTC.

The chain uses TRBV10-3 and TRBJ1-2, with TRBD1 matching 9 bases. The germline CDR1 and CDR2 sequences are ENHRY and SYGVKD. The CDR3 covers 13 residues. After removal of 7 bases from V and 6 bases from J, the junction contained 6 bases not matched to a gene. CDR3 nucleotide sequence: TGTGCCATCACCGGACAGGGGATGAATGGCTACACCTTC. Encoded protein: CAITGQGMNGYTF.

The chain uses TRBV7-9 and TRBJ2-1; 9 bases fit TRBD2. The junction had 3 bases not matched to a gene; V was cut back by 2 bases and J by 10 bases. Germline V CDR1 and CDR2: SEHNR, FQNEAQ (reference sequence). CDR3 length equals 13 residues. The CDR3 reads CASSLQTSGEQFF. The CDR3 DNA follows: TGTGCCAGCAGCTTACAGACTAGCGGCGAGCAGTTCTTC.

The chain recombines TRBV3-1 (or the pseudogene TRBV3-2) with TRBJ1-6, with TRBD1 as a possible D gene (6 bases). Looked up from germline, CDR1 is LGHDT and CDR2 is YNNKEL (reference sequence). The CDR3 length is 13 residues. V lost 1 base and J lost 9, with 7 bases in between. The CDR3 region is CASSQVGGSPLHF. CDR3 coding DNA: TGTGCCAGCAGCCAAGTAGGGGGTTCACCCCTCCACTTT.

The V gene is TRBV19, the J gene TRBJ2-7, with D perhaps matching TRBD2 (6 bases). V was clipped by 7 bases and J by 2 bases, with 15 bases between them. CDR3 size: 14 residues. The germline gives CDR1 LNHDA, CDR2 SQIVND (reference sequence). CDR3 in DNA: TGTGCCAGTACCCCGATGTGGGGGGCCTACGAGCAGTACTTC. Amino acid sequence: CASTPMWGAYEQYF.

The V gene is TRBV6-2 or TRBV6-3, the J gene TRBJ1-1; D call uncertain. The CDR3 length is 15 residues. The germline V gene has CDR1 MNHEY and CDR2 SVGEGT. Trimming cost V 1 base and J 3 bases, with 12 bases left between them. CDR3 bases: TGTGCCAGCAGTTACTTGGCCCTCCGGGACACTGAAGCTTTCTTT. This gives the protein CASSYLALRDTEAFF.

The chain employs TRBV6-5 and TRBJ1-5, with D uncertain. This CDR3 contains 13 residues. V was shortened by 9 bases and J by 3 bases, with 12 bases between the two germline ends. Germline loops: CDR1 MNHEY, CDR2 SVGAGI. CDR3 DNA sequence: TGTGCCAGTCAATTACAGAACAATCAGCCCCAGCATTTT. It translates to CASQLQNNQPQHF.

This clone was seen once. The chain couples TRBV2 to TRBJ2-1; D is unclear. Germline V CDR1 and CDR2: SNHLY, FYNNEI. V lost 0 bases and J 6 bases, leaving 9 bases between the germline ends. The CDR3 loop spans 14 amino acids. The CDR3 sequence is CASSEARQTNEQFF. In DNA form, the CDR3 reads TGTGCCAGCAGTGAAGCGAGGCAGACCAATGAGCAGTTCTTC.

CDR3 coding DNA: TGTGCCAGCAGCGAGGGGACAGGAGACTATGGCTACACCTTC. Protein sequence: CASSEGTGDYGYTF. This chain uses TRBV9 with TRBJ1-2, with TRBD1 matching over 8 bases. Germline V gene lookup returns CDR1 SGDLS and CDR2 YYNGEE. V dropped 3 bases and J dropped 3; count of bases not matched to a gene: 4. The CDR3 sequence is 14 residues long.

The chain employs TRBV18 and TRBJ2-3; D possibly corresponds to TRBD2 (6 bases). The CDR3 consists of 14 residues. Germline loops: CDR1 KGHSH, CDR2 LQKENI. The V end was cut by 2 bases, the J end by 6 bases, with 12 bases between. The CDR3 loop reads CASSPSPLADTQYF. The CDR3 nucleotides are TGTGCCAGCTCACCATCGCCTCTAGCGGATACGCAGTATTTT.

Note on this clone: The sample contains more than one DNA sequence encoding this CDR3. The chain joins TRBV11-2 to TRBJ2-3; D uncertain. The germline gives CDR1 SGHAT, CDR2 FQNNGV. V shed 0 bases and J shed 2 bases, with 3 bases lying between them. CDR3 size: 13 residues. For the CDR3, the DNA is TGTGCCAGCAGCTTAGATCTCACAGATACGCAGTATTTT. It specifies CASSLDLTDTQYF.

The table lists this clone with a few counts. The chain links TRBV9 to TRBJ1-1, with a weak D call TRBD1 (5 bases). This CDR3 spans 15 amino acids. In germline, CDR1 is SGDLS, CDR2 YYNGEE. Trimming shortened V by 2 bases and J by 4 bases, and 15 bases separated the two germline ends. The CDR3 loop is CASSVEGSGGTEAFF. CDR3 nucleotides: TGTGCCAGCAGCGTCGAGGGCTCGGGGGGCACTGAAGCTTTCTTT. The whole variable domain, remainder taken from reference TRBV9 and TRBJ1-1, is DSGVTQTPKHLITATGQRVTLRCSPRSGDLSVYWYQQSLDQGLQFLIQYYNGEERAKGNILERFSAQQFPDLHSELNLSSLELGDSALYFCASSVEGSGGTEAFFGQGTRLTVV.

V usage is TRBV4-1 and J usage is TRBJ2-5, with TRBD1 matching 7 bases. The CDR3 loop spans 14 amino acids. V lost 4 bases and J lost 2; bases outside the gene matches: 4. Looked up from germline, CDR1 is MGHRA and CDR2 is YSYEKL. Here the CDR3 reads CASSPGQIQETQYF. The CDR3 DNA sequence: TGCGCCAGCAGCCCGGGACAGATTCAAGAGACCCAGTACTTC.

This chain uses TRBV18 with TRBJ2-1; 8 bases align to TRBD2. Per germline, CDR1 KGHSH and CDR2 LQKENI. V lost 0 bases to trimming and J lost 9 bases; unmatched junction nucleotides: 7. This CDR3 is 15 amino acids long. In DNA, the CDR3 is TGTGCCAGCTCACCACCTTCAGCGGGAGACCTTGAGCAGTTCTTC. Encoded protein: CASSPPSAGDLEQFF.

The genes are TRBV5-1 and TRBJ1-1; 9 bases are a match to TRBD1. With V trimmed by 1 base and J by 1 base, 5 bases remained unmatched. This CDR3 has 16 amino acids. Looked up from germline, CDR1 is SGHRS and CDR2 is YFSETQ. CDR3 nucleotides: TGCGCCAGCAGCTTGCGGGGGGACAGGGCGAACACTGAAGCTTTCTTT. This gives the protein CASSLRGDRANTEAFF.